The 13 T cell receptor beta chains below all came from one sample that was sequenced in a study of cytomegalovirus exposure and HLA in healthy donors (TCRdb year 2017). Libraries were built with the immunoSEQ multiplex PCR assay. The multiplex PCR relied on a mix of 60 forward primers for TCR Vbeta segments and 13 reverse primers for TCR Jbeta segments. TCRdb took over this immuneACCESS table, retaining in-frame rearrangements with V and J assigned. Such tables are incomplete; in checked studies, under half of the missing clones stem from an unresolved V gene, and the remainder is unexplained. The sample table contains under 250,000 clones; only one count was recorded for approximately 80% of them. Jointly, the top ten make up 0.71% of the sample. The sample was PBMCs. The receptor set was obtained from a boy between 2 and 15 years old in good health and CMV-seronegative.

The V call is TRBV7-8, the J call TRBJ2-5, with a tentative D call TRBD1 (6 bases). The CDR3 is 15 residues long. Germline CDR1 SGHVS, CDR2 FQNEAQ. The V gene lost 2 bases and the J gene lost 4 bases, with 14 bases spanning the gap. The CDR3 DNA follows: TGTGCCAGCAGCTTACTGGCAGGGGTCATAGAGACCCAGTACTTC. Translated, it gives CASSLLAGVIETQYF.

The chain uses TRBV4-1 and TRBJ2-1, with 14 bases lining up with TRBD2. The CDR3 totals 17 residues. Germline V gene sequence: CDR1 MGHRA, CDR2 YSYEKL. V shed 2 bases and J 5 bases; nucleotides not matched to a gene: 5. CDR3 loop: CASSQPPGLAGDNEQFF. The CDR3 DNA reads as TGCGCCAGCAGCCAACCCCCGGGACTAGCGGGGGACAATGAGCAGTTCTTC.

A note on this clone: One end of the junction does not line up with germline, which may come from a read error. The CDR3 loop reads CSSSLQANTGELFF. CDR3 nucleotide sequence: TGTTCCAGCAGCTTACAGGCGAACACCGGGGAGCTGTTTTTT. V usage is TRBV7-9 and J usage is TRBJ2-2; a possible D gene is TRBD1 (5 bases). Germline V gene lookup returns CDR1 SEHNR and CDR2 FQNEAQ (reference sequence). This CDR3 comprises 14 residues. Full variable domain (outside the CDR3, taken from reference TRBV7-9 and TRBJ2-2): DTGVSQNPRHKITKRGQNVTFRCDPISEHNRLYWYRQTLGQGPEFLTYFQNEAQLEKSRLLSDRFSAERPKGSFSTLEIQRTEQGDSAMYLCSSSLQANTGELFFGEGSRLTVL.

This sequence joins TRBV27 and TRBJ2-1, with D perhaps matching TRBD2 (6 bases). Trimming shortened V by 3 bases and J by 7 bases, and 13 bases separated the two germline ends. The CDR3 length is 14 residues. The V gene's germline CDR1 is MNHEY and CDR2 SMNVEV (reference sequence). The CDR3 coding sequence is TGTGCCAGCAGTTTGAGGAGGGGCTGGAATGAGCAGTTCTTC. Protein: CASSLRRGWNEQFF.

The rearrangement links TRBV15 to TRBJ2-1, with D possibly being TRBD2 (8 bases). Between the trimmed V and J ends, which lost 0 bases and 5 bases, there was a span of 17 bases. Germline CDR1 LNHNV, CDR2 YYDKDF (reference sequence). This CDR3 has 17 residues. This chain's CDR3 is CATSREGGGGLNNEQFF. The CDR3 DNA reads TGTGCCACCAGCAGAGAAGGGGGCGGGGGGCTCAACAATGAGCAGTTCTTC.

The chain joins TRBV2 to TRBJ2-5; D perhaps matches TRBD1 (5 bases). The CDR3 is 11 residues long. Trimming took off 10 bases at V and 12 bases at J, with 18 bases between the two ends. Germline lookup yields CDR1 SNHLY and CDR2 FYNNEI. The CDR3 is CATLTQGVEYF. CDR3 bases: TGTGCCACCCTGACCCAGGGTGTTGAGTACTTC.

The chain combines TRBV10-3 with TRBJ2-7; TRBD1 matches at 10 bases. Trimming at V came to 4 bases and at J to 5 bases, leaving 14 bases not matched to a gene. This CDR3 contains 17 residues. The germline V gene encodes CDR1 ENHRY and CDR2 SYGVKD. The CDR3 DNA is TGTGCCATCAGTGCTTCCTCCCCGGGACAGGGGTTTCACGAGCAGTACTTC. This gives the protein CAISASSPGQGFHEQYF.

The rearrangement links TRBV9 to TRBJ2-5; D may be TRBD1 or TRBD2 (5 bases each). The J call is in doubt because the DNA end fits TRBJ2-7 better. Germline loops: CDR1 SGDLS, CDR2 YYNGEE. This CDR3 region has 16 residues. The CDR3 region has the DNA TGTGCCAGCAGCGTAGGGCTAGCAGGACTTGGGGGCGAGCAGTACTTC. Its translation is CASSVGLAGLGGEQYF.

The chain joins TRBV5-1 to TRBJ2-4; D is perhaps TRBD2 (5 bases). The V gene lost 0 bases and the J gene lost 2 bases, with 12 bases spanning the gap. The CDR3 contains 16 residues. Per the germline V gene, CDR1 is SGHRS and CDR2 is YFSETQ. The CDR3 DNA follows: TGCGCCAGCAGCTTGGATGTAGAGGGTACCAAAAACATTCAGTACTTC. Protein sequence: CASSLDVEGTKNIQYF. The whole variable domain, filled in from reference TRBV5-1 and TRBJ2-4, reads KAGVTQTPRYLIKTRGQQVTLSCSPISGHRSVSWYQQTPGQGLQFLFEYFSETQRNKGNFPGRFSGRQFSNSRSEMNVSTLELGDSALYLCASSLDVEGTKNIQYFGAGTRLSVL.

This chain links TRBV7-2 with TRBJ1-3; no reliable D call. From germline, CDR1 is SGHTA and CDR2 FQGNSA. The length of the CDR3 is 16 residues. V lost 7 bases to trimming and J lost 1 base, with 17 bases between them. CDR3 sequence: CASTMNPGGSGNTIYF. The CDR3 coding sequence is TGTGCCAGCACCATGAATCCGGGTGGGTCTGGAAACACCATATATTTT.

The V call is TRBV10-3, the J call TRBJ1-1, with a possible D match to TRBD1 (6 bases). Germline values: CDR1 ENHRY, CDR2 SYGVKD. The CDR3 is 15 amino acids. With 6 bases removed from V and 3 bases from J, the gap between germline ends came to 17 bases. CDR3 region: CAISPPGAGDTEAFF. The CDR3 DNA follows: TGTGCCATCAGCCCCCCAGGGGCGGGGGACACTGAAGCTTTCTTT.

For this clone: This CDR3 is also generated by other DNA sequences in the sample. The chain carries TRBV18 and TRBJ1-1, with unresolved D. The ends were cut back, 3 bases at V and 1 base at J, with 6 bases in the middle. In germline, CDR1 is KGHSH, CDR2 LQKENI. CDR3 size: 13 residues. The CDR3 bases are TGTGCCAGCTCACCGGGGAGGAACACTGAAGCTTTCTTT. Amino acid sequence: CASSPGRNTEAFF.

J is TRBJ2-5 and V is TRBV6-5, with 8 bases that match TRBD2. V was clipped by 0 bases and J by 5 bases; unmatched bases: 8. The CDR3 loop spans 16 amino acids. The germline V gene has CDR1 MNHEY and CDR2 SVGAGI. CDR3 in amino acids: CASSYSPGGAGETQYF. In DNA, the CDR3 is TGTGCCAGCAGTTACTCCCCCGGGGGGGCGGGGGAGACCCAGTACTTC.